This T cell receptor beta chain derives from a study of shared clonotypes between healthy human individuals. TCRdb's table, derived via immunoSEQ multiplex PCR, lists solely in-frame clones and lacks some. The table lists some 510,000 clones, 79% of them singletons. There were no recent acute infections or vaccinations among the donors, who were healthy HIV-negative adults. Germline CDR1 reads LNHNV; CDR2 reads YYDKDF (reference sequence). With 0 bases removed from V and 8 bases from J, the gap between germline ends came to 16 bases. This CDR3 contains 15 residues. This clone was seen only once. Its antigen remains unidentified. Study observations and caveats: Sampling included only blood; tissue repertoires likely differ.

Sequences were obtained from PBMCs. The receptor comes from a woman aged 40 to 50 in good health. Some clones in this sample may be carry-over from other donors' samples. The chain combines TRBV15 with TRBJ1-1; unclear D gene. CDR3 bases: TGTGCCACCAGCAGAGATCTTTTCGGGTCCCCCGAAGCTTTCTTT. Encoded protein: CATSRDLFGSPEAFF.